One and the same sample provided the 22 T cell receptor beta chains below, sequenced in a study of T cell responses to AZD1222 COVID-19 vaccine. Assay: immunoSEQ multiplex PCR; the TCRdb copy retains only in-frame clones and omits some. The sample gives around 120,000 clones, approximately 96% of which show up once; more than 2% is in the top ten. Sequencing was performed on peripheral blood, taken on day 0 of AZD1222 vaccination. These receptors came from an adult in good health.

The V gene is TRBV21-1, the J gene TRBJ2-4; the table's D call of TRBD1 was not tested on the DNA. TRBV21-1 is a recognized pseudogene. This CDR3 comprises 19 residues. CDR3 loop: CASSKGNGRDRASKNIQYF. The CDR3 nucleotides are TGTGCCAGCAGCAAAGGTAACGGAAGGGACAGGGCGTCCAAAAACATTCAGTACTTC.

The V and J genes are TRBV27 and TRBJ2-7, with 7 bases lining up with TRBD1. This CDR3 spans 13 amino acids. Germline V lookup: CDR1 MNHEY, CDR2 SMNVEV (reference sequence). V shed 3 bases and J 2 bases; nucleotides not matched to a gene: 1. The CDR3 protein is CASSLGQTYEQYF. The CDR3, as DNA: TGTGCCAGCAGTTTGGGACAGACCTACGAGCAGTACTTC.

This clone was observed once. V usage is TRBV6-4 and J usage is TRBJ1-5; D unresolved. The CDR3 has 13 amino acids. CDR1 and CDR2 (germline): MRHNA, SNTAGT. V lost 3 bases, J lost 0 bases, and 3 bases lay in between. In DNA form, the CDR3 reads TGTGCCAGCAGTGAATTTAGCAATCAGCCCCAGCATTTT. Amino acids: CASSEFSNQPQHF.

The chain couples TRBV27 to TRBJ1-6, with 8 nucleotides matching TRBD1. V trimming: 6 bases; J trimming: 10 bases; junction bases outside the gene matches: 17. The germline V gene encodes CDR1 MNHEY and CDR2 SMNVEV (reference sequence). The CDR3 consists of 17 residues. The CDR3 loop is CASRGRMTQGAKSPLHF. The CDR3 DNA follows: TGTGCCAGCAGGGGGCGGATGACTCAGGGGGCGAAGTCACCCCTCCACTTT.

This clone is a singleton in its sample. V usage is TRBV10-1 and J usage is TRBJ1-1; D gene uncertain. The CDR3 is 13 residues long. Germline CDR1 and CDR2: WNHNN and SYGVQD (reference sequence). The germline V and J ends were trimmed by 2 bases and 1 base, with 5 bases remaining between them. The CDR3 region is CASSEASNTEAFF. CDR3 nucleotide sequence: TGCGCCAGCAGTGAGGCTTCGAACACTGAAGCTTTCTTT.

This sequence joins TRBV5-4 and TRBJ2-5; 9 nucleotides line up with TRBD2. This CDR3 is built from 16 residues. The V gene end was trimmed by 2 bases and the J gene end by 5 bases; junction bases not matched to a gene: 10. Looked up from germline, CDR1 is SGHNT and CDR2 is YYREEE (reference sequence). CDR3 coding DNA: TGTGCCAGCAGCTTCCCCAGCGGGGGGCCCCGGGAGACCCAGTACTTC. Translated: CASSFPSGGPRETQYF.

V usage is TRBV6-2 or TRBV6-3 and J usage is TRBJ1-1, with unresolved D. CDR3 size: 12 residues. Germline V gene sequence: CDR1 MNHEY, CDR2 SVGEGT. V was shortened by 5 bases and J by 6 bases, with 10 bases between the two germline ends. The CDR3 spells CASSLSVAEAFF. The CDR3, as DNA: TGTGCCAGCAGTCTTTCGGTAGCTGAAGCTTTCTTT.

The rearrangement uses TRBV7-2 and TRBJ2-5, with TRBD2 identical over 7 bases. CDR3 size: 15 residues. The germline gives CDR1 SGHTA, CDR2 FQGNSA. Trimming took 3 bases from V and 2 from J; bases not matched to a gene: 6. The CDR3 DNA reads as TGTGCCAGCAGCTTGGGAGGGCGACTACAAGAGACCCAGTACTTC. This codes for CASSLGGRLQETQYF.

This chain links TRBV7-8 with TRBJ2-7, with 7 bases that match TRBD2. CDR3 length: 17 amino acids. The V segment lost 6 bases and the J segment 0 bases; nucleotides outside the gene matches: 14. CDR1 is SGHVS, CDR2 FQNEAQ, per germline. CDR3 sequence (DNA): TGTGCCAGCAGTACCCCGTCCAGAGCGGGAAGCTCCTACGAGCAGTACTTC. This gives the protein CASSTPSRAGSSYEQYF. The variable domain in full, completed from reference TRBV7-8 and TRBJ2-7, reads GAGVSQSPRYKVAKRGQDVALRCDPISGHVSLFWYQQALGQGPEFLTYFQNEAQLDKSGLPSDRFFAERPEGSVSTLKIQRTQQEDSAVYLCASSTPSRAGSSYEQYFGPGTRLTVT.

This chain connects TRBV9 to TRBJ2-1; possible D gene TRBD2, 5 bases. This CDR3 contains 17 residues. The germline V and J ends were trimmed by 0 bases and 9 bases, with 22 bases remaining between them. Germline CDR1 reads SGDLS; CDR2 reads YYNGEE. The CDR3 protein is CASSVGAQIWSAGEQFF. Here the CDR3 DNA reads TGTGCCAGCAGCGTAGGGGCCCAGATATGGTCGGCGGGTGAGCAGTTCTTC.

The CDR3 coding sequence is TGTGCCAGCAGTTACGGGGGGCGAAGTGGCTACACCTTC. This translates into CASSYGGRSGYTF. V is TRBV27 and J is TRBJ1-2; D is perhaps TRBD1 (6 bases). The ends were cut back, 4 bases at V and 7 bases at J, with 13 bases in the middle. This CDR3 has 13 amino acids. Germline V gene lookup returns CDR1 MNHEY and CDR2 SMNVEV (reference sequence).

The V gene is TRBV4-2, the J gene TRBJ2-7, with D possibly being TRBD1 (5 bases). Germline CDR1 and CDR2: LGHNA and YNFKEQ. The CDR3 runs to 13 residues. Trimming cost V 3 bases and J 5 bases, with 11 bases left between them. The chain's CDR3 is CASSQGRIDEQYF. In DNA form, the CDR3 reads TGTGCCAGCAGCCAGGGGCGCATCGACGAGCAGTACTTC.

The J gene is TRBJ2-7, the V gene TRBV15; a possible D gene is TRBD2 (5 bases). Germline CDR1 is LNHNV and CDR2 is YYDKDF (reference sequence). The V end was cut by 1 base, the J end by 6 bases, with 13 bases between. This CDR3 comprises 14 residues. The CDR3 loop is CATSRVRVEGEQYF. The CDR3 DNA sequence: TGTGCCACCAGCAGAGTGCGGGTCGAGGGCGAGCAGTACTTC.

The chain links TRBV6-1 to TRBJ1-5, with 7 bases that match TRBD1. With V trimmed by 1 base and J by 0 bases, 6 bases remained unmatched. CDR1 MNHNS and CDR2 SASEGT come from the germline V gene. The CDR3 has 17 residues. CDR3 DNA sequence: TGTGCCAGCAGTGAAGAGCCTTACAGGGGTAGCAATCAGCCCCAGCATTTT. Its protein is CASSEEPYRGSNQPQHF.

This rearrangement joins TRBV28 to TRBJ1-3, with D possibly matching TRBD1 (5 bases). Deletions cut 6 bases from V and 1 base from J, with 13 bases between. This CDR3 has 15 amino acids. Per germline, CDR1 MDHEN and CDR2 SYDVKM. The CDR3 region is CASRRDPLSGNTIYF. The CDR3 DNA reads as TGTGCCAGCAGGAGGGACCCCCTATCTGGAAACACCATATATTTT.

This chain joins TRBV28 and TRBJ1-6; D uncertain. With 6 bases removed from V and 8 bases from J, the gap between germline ends came to 17 bases. Germline V gene sequence: CDR1 MDHEN, CDR2 SYDVKM. The CDR3 has 15 residues. This chain's CDR3 is CASSPPGWLDSPLHF. As DNA, the CDR3 is TGTGCCAGCAGCCCTCCGGGTTGGCTTGATTCACCCCTCCACTTT. The whole variable domain, remainder taken from reference TRBV28 and TRBJ1-6, is DVKVTQSSRYLVKRTGEKVFLECVQDMDHENMFWYRQDPGLGLRLIYFSYDVKMKEKGDIPEGYSVSREKKERFSLILESASTNQTSMYLCASSPPGWLDSPLHFGNGTRLTVT.

CDR3 in DNA: TGCGCCAGCAGCTCCCGACAGGGATCGAACACTGAAGCTTTCTTT. Protein: CASSSRQGSNTEAFF. The V gene is TRBV5-1, the J gene TRBJ1-1; 7 bases line up with TRBD1. The CDR3 covers 15 residues. Germline CDR1 is SGHRS and CDR2 is YFSETQ. V trimming: 3 bases; J trimming: 1 base; junction bases outside the gene matches: 6.

The chain couples TRBV5-1 to TRBJ1-4; perhaps TRBD1 as D (5 bases). V lost 5 bases and J lost 7, with 18 bases in between. The length of the CDR3 is 15 residues. Germline-derived CDR1 and CDR2 are SGHRS and YFSETQ. CDR3 DNA: TGCGCCAGCAGTTCGAACGATGCCGGGGGTGAAAAACTGTTTTTT. Translated, it gives CASSSNDAGGEKLFF.

This chain connects TRBV5-4 to TRBJ2-3; 8 bases match TRBD2. The ends lost 0 bases at V and 4 bases at J; junction bases unmatched: 7. Germline V gene sequence: CDR1 SGHNT, CDR2 YYREEE (reference sequence). There are 16 residues in the CDR3. CDR3 residues: CASSLASGGRSDTQYF. The CDR3 bases are TGTGCCAGCAGCTTGGCCAGCGGGGGTCGGTCAGATACGCAGTATTTT.

The V gene is TRBV20-1, the J gene TRBJ2-1; D not resolved. V shed 6 bases and J shed 8 bases, with 11 bases lying between them. Germline-derived CDR1 and CDR2 are DFQATT and SNEGSKA (reference sequence). The CDR3 length is 11 residues. The chain's CDR3 is CSAVELDEQFF. CDR3 bases: TGCAGTGCGGTGGAGTTGGATGAGCAGTTCTTC.

The chain couples TRBV2 to TRBJ2-2, with 7 bases lining up with TRBD2. V trimming: 9 bases; J trimming: 2 bases; junction bases outside the gene matches: 6. CDR1 is SNHLY and CDR2 is FYNNEI in the germline V gene. The CDR3 is made up of 14 amino acids. For the CDR3, the DNA is TGTGCCAGGGGAGGGGCATCAAACACCGGGGAGCTGTTTTTT. This encodes CARGGASNTGELFF.

V gene TRBV4-1 combines with J gene TRBJ2-7; a weak D match, TRBD1 (5 bases). With 4 bases removed from V and 3 bases from J, the gap between germline ends came to 13 bases. CDR3 length equals 14 residues. Germline V gene lookup returns CDR1 MGHRA and CDR2 YSYEKL. The CDR3 sequence: CASSPRTGLYEQYF. The CDR3 bases are TGCGCCAGCAGCCCAAGAACAGGTCTCTACGAGCAGTACTTC.